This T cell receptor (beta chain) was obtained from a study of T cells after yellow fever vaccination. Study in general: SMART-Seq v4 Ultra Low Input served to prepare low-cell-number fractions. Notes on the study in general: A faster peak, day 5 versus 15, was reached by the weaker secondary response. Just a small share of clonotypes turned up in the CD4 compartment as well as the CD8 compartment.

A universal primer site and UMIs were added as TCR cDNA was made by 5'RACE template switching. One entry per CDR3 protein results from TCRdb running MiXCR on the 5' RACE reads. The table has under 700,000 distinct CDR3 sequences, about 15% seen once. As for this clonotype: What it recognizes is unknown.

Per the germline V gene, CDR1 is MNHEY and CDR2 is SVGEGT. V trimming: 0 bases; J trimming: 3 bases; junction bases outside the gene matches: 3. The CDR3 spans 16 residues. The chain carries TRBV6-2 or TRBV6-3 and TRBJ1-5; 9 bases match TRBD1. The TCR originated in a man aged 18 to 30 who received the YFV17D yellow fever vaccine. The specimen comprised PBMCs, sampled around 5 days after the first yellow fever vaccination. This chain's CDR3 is CASSYSGTGFNQPQHF. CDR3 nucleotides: TGTGCCAGCAGTTACTCCGGGACAGGGTTCAATCAGCCCCAGCATTTT.